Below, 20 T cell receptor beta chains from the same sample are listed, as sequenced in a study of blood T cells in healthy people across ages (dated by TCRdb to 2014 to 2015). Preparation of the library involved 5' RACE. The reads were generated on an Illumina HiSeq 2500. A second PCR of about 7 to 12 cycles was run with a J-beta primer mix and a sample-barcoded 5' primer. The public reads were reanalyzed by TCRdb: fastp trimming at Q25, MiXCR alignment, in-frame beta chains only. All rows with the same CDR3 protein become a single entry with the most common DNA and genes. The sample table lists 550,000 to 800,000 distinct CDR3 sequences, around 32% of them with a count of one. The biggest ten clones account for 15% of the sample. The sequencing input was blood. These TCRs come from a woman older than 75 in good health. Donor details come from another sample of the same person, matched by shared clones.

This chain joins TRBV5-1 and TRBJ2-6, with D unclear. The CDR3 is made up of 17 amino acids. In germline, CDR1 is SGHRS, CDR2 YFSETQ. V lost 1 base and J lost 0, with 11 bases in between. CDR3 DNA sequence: TGCGCCAGCAGCTTGCGGACGGCCTACTCTGGGGCCAACGTCCTGACTTTC. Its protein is CASSLRTAYSGANVLTF.

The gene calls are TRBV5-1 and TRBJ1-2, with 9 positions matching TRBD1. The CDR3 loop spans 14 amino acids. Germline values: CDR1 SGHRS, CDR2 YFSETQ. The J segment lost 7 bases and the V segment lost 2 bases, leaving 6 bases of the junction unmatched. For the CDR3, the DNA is TGCGCCAGCAGCTTCGAACAGGGGGCCCGTGGCTACACCTTC. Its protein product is CASSFEQGARGYTF. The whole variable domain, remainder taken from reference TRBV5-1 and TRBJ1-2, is KAGVTQTPRYLIKTRGQQVTLSCSPISGHRSVSWYQQTPGQGLQFLFEYFSETQRNKGNFPGRFSGRQFSNSRSEMNVSTLELGDSALYLCASSFEQGARGYTFGSGTRLTVV.

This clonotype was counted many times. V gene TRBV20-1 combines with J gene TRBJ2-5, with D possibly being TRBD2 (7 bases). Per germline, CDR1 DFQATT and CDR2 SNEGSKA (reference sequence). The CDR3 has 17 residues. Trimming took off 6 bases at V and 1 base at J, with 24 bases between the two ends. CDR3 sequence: CSAASRGANSFQETQYF. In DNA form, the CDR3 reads TGCAGTGCCGCCTCCCGGGGGGCCAACTCCTTCCAAGAGACCCAGTACTTC.

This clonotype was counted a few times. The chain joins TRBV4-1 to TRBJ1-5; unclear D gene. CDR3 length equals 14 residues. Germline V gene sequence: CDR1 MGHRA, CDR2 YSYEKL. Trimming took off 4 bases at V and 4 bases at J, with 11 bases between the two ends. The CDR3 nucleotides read TGCGCCAGCAGCCCGACGGAGTCTAATCAGCCCCAGCATTTT. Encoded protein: CASSPTESNQPQHF.

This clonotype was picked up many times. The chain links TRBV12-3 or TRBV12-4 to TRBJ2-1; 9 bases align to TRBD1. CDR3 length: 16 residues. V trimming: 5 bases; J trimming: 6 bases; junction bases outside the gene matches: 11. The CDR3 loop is CASSNRDRVVGNEQFF. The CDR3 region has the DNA TGTGCCAGCAGTAACCGGGACAGGGTTGTCGGCAATGAGCAGTTCTTC.

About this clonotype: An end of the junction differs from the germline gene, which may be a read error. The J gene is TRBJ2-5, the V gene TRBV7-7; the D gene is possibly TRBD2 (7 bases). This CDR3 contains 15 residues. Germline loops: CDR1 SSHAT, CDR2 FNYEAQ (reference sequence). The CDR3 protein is CASSLGRGQQETQYF. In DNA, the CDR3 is TGTGCTAGCAGCTTAGGGAGGGGACAACAAGAGACCCAGTACTTC.

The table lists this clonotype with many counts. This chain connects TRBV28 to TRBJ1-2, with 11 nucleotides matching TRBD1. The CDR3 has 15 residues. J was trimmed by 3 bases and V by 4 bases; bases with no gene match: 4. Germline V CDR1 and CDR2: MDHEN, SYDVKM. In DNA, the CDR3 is TGTGCCAGCAGTTCCTGGACAGGGGGCGACTATGGCTACACCTTC. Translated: CASSSWTGGDYGYTF.

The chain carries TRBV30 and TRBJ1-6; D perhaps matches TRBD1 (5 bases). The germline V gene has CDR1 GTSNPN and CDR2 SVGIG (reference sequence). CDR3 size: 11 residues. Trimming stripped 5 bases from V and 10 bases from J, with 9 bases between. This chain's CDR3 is CAWSEGSPLHF. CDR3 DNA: TGTGCCTGGTCTGAGGGGTCACCCCTCCACTTT.

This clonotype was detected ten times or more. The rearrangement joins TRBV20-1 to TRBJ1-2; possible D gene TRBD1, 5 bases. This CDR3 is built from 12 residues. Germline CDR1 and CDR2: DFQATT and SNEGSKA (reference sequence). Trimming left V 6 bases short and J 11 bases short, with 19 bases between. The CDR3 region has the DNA TGCAGTGCCACGGACCAACCCAGGGTGTACACCTTC. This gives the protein CSATDQPRVYTF.

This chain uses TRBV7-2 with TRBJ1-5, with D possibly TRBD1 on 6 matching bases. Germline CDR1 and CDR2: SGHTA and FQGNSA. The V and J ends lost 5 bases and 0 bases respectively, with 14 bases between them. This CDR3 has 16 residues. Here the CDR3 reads CASSPTGPYSNQPQHF. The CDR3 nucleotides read TGTGCCAGCAGCCCTACAGGGCCTTATAGCAATCAGCCCCAGCATTTT.

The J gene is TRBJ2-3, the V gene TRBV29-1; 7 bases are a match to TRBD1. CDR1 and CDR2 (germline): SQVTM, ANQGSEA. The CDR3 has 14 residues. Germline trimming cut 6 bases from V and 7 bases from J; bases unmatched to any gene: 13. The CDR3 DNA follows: TGCAGCGTGATGGACAGGTTCCCCGGAAATACGCAGTATTTT. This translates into CSVMDRFPGNTQYF.

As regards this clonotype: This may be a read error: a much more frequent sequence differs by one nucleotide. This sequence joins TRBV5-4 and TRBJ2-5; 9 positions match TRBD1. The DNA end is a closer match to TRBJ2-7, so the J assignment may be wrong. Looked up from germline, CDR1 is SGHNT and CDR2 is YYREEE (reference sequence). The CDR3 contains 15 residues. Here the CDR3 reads CASSWGQGELNEQYF. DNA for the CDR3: TGTGCCAGCAGCTGGGGACAGGGTGAACTAAACGAGCAGTACTTC.

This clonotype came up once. The CDR3 DNA reads as TGCGCCAGCAGCCAAGGGGACAGTTTGGACGAGCAGTACTTC. Its protein product is CASSQGDSLDEQYF. The V gene is TRBV4-1, the J gene TRBJ2-7, with 7 bases fitting TRBD1. Trimming took 1 base from V and 5 from J; bases not matched to a gene: 5. The CDR3 covers 14 residues. Germline CDR1 is MGHRA and CDR2 is YSYEKL.

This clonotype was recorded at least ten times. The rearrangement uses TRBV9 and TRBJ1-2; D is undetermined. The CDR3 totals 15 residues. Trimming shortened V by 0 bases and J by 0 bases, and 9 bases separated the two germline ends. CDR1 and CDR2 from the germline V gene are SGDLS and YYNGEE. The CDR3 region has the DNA TGTGCCAGCAGCGTAGACCAGTATTCTAACTATGGCTACACCTTC. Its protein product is CASSVDQYSNYGYTF. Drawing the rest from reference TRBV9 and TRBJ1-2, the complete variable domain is DSGVTQTPKHLITATGQRVTLRCSPRSGDLSVYWYQQSLDQGLQFLIQYYNGEERAKGNILERFSAQQFPDLHSELNLSSLELGDSALYFCASSVDQYSNYGYTFGSGTRLTVV.

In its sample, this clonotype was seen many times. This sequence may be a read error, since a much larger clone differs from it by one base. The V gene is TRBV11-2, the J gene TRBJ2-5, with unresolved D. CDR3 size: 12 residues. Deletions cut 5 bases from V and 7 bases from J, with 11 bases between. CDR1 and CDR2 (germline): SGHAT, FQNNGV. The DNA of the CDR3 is TGTGCCAGCAGCCCCAATAGGCGGACCCAGTACTTC. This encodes CASSPNRRTQYF.

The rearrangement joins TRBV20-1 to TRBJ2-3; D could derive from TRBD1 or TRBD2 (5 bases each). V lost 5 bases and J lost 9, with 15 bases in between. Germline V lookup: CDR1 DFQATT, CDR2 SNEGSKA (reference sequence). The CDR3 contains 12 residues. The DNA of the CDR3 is TGCAGTGCTGACCAACTAGGGACGACGCAGTATTTT. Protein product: CSADQLGTTQYF.

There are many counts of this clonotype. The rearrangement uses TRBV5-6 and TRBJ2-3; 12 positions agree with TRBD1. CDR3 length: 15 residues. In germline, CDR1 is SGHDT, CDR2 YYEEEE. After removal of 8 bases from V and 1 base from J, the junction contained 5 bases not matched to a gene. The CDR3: CASTRDRGRTDTQYF. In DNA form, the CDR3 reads TGTGCCAGTACCCGGGACAGGGGGCGCACAGATACGCAGTATTTT.

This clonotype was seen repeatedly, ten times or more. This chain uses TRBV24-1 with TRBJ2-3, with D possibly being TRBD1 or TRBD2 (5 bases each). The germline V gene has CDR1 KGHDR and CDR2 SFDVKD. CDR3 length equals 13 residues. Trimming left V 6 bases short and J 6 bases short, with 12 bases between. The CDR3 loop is CATSWVGTDTQYF. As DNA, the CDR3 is TGTGCCACCAGTTGGGTGGGGACGGATACGCAGTATTTT.

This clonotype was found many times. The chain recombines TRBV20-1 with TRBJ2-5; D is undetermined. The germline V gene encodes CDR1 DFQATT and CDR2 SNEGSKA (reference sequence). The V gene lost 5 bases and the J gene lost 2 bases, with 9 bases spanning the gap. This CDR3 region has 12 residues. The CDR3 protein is CSAGGKQETQYF. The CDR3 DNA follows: TGCAGTGCTGGCGGCAAACAAGAGACCCAGTACTTC.

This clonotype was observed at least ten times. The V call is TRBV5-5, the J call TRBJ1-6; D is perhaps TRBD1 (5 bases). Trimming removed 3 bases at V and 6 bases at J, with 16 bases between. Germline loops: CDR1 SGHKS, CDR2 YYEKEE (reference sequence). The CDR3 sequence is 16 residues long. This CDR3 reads CASSYGQGAVNSPLHF. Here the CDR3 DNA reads TGTGCCAGCAGCTACGGGCAGGGCGCGGTTAATTCACCCCTCCACTTT.